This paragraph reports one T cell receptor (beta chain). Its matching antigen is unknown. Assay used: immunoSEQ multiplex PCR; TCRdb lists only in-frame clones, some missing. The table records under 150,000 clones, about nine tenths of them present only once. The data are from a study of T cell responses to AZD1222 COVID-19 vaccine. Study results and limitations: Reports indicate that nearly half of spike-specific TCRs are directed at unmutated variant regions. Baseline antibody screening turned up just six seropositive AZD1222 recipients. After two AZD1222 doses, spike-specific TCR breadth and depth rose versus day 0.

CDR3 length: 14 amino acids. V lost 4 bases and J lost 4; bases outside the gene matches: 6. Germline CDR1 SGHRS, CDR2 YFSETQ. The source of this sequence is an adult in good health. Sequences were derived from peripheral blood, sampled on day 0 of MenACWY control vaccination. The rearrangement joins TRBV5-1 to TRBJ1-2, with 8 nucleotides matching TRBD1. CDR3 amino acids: CASSRGTGAYGYTF. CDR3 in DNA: TGCGCCAGCAGCAGGGGGACAGGAGCCTATGGCTACACCTTC.